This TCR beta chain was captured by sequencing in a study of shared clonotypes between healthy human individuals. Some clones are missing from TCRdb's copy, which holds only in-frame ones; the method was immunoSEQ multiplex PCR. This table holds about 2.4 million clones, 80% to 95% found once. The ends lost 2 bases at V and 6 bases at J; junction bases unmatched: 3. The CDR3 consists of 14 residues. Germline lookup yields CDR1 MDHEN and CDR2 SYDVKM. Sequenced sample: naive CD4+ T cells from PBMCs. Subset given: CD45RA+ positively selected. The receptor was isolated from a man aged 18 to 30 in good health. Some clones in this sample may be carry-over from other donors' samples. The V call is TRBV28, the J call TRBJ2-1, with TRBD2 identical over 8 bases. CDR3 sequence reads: CASSLISGTNEQFF. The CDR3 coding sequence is TGTGCCAGCAGTTTAATTAGCGGGACCAATGAGCAGTTCTTC.